This T cell receptor beta chain is from a study of blood T cell repertoires in COVID-19. About the study: The samples span acute and convalescent COVID-19 from the United States, Italy and Spain. Sample material is recorded as cDNA or gDNA derived from T cells, B-cell-depleted T cells, or PBMCs.

The V gene end was trimmed by 3 bases and the J gene end by 4 bases; junction bases not matched to a gene: 13. CDR3 length equals 17 residues. CDR1 is LGHDT, CDR2 YNNKEL, per germline (reference sequence). As originally analysed: Reference gene primers were amplified, and this amplification served to estimate nucleated cell counts. Only in-frame clones appear in the TCRdb table, and some are missing; sequencing was by immunoSEQ multiplex PCR. V and J calls plus clone size are reproduced from that table; the DNA served to infer D and trimming. In the table there are tens of thousands of clones, around three quarters of which are singletons.

This sequence joins TRBV3-1 (or the pseudogene TRBV3-2) and TRBJ1-2; 8 bases map to TRBD1. The receptor was isolated from a man older than 75 with acute or convalescent COVID-19. Specimen: peripheral blood. This chain's CDR3 is CASSHLLPGQGGYGYTF. DNA for the CDR3: TGTGCCAGCAGCCATTTGCTTCCCGGACAGGGAGGCTATGGCTACACCTTC.